These 2 T cell receptor beta chains share one sample of origin, sequenced in a study of blood T cell repertoires in COVID-19. Profiling relied on immunoSEQ multiplex PCR, and the TCRdb table lists in-frame clones only, not all of them. The table records 45,000 to 50,000 clones, 83% of them present only once. Sequencing input: peripheral blood. The source is an elderly man in a cohort sampled during active COVID-19.

V gene TRBV28 combines with J gene TRBJ1-2; 7 bases map to TRBD1. This CDR3 contains 14 residues. Trimming took 4 bases from V and 4 from J; bases not matched to a gene: 6. The germline CDR1 and CDR2 sequences are MDHEN and SYDVKM. CDR3 coding DNA: TGTGCCAGCAGTTCCGGACAGGACGGCTATGGCTACACCTTC. Translation gives CASSSGQDGYGYTF.

The rearrangement joins TRBV18 to TRBJ2-7; 11 nucleotides align to TRBD1. Germline V gives CDR1 KGHSH, CDR2 LQKENI. J was trimmed by 7 bases and V by 2 bases; bases with no gene match: 4. This CDR3 has 14 amino acids. Here the CDR3 reads CASSPKDRGQEQYF. The CDR3 DNA reads as TGTGCCAGCTCACCAAAGGACAGGGGGCAAGAGCAGTACTTC. The complete variable domain, with remaining parts taken from reference TRBV18 and TRBJ2-7, reads NAGVMQNPRHLVRRRGQEARLRCSPMKGHSHVYWYRQLPEEGLKFMVYLQKENIIDESGMPKERFSAEFPKEGPSILRIQQVVRGDSAAYFCASSPKDRGQEQYFGPGTRLTVT.